The 17 T cell receptor beta chains below all came from one sample that was sequenced in a study of CD8 T cells in ankylosing spondylitis. TCRdb reanalysed the 5' RACE reads using MiXCR and keeps one entry per CDR3 protein. The repertoire holds about 36,000 distinct CDR3 sequences, with 6% as singletons. The sequencing sample was made of blood, either unsorted or a sorted T cell fraction (not recorded which). Every receptor here comes from a male donor with ankylosing spondylitis or in good health (not recorded which).

This clonotype showed up many times. CDR3 amino acids: CASSLDRDREAFF. The CDR3 DNA sequence: TGTGCCAGCAGCCTAGACAGGGATCGGGAAGCTTTCTTT. The chain has TRBV7-3 and TRBJ1-1, with TRBD1 identical over 7 bases. This CDR3 is built from 13 residues. J was trimmed by 8 bases and V by 5 bases; bases with no gene match: 8. Germline CDR1 reads SGHTA; CDR2 reads FQGTGA.

This clonotype was observed many times. The chain is built from TRBV4-2 and TRBJ2-1; 10 nucleotides match TRBD2. Trimming at V came to 1 base and at J to 2 bases, leaving 14 bases not matched to a gene. The CDR3 totals 20 residues. CDR1 and CDR2 (germline): LGHNA, YNFKEQ. CDR3: CASSQVKGPSGSGAYNEQFF. The CDR3 DNA sequence: TGTGCCAGCAGCCAAGTTAAAGGGCCTAGCGGGAGTGGTGCCTACAATGAGCAGTTCTTC.

Details on this clonotype: A much more abundant neighbour one base away suggests this may be a read error. The rearrangement uses TRBV12-3 or TRBV12-4 and TRBJ2-5, with 8 bases lining up with TRBD2. The V segment lost 6 bases and the J segment 5 bases; nucleotides outside the gene matches: 8. The CDR3 is 14 amino acids. The CDR3 nucleotides read TGTGCCAGCAGCGCGGGACTAGTGGGGGAGACCCAGTACTTC. Its translation is CASSAGLVGETQYF.

This clonotype was observed many times. The gene calls are TRBV24-1 and TRBJ2-3, with a weak D call TRBD1 (5 bases). The germline gives CDR1 KGHDR, CDR2 SFDVKD. This CDR3 has 15 amino acids. The V gene lost 4 bases and the J gene lost 5 bases, with 15 bases spanning the gap. CDR3 loop: CATSESRQSGDTQYF. As DNA, the CDR3 is TGTGCCACCAGTGAATCCAGACAGTCGGGAGATACGCAGTATTTT.

This clonotype was seen many times. The chain couples TRBV29-1 to TRBJ1-1; D is uncertain. The CDR3 extends over 10 amino acids. V lost 7 bases and J lost 0, with 3 bases in between. Germline V lookup: CDR1 SQVTM, CDR2 ANQGSEA. For the CDR3, the DNA is TGCAGCGGCTTGAACACTGAAGCTTTCTTT. The encoded protein is CSGLNTEAFF.

This clonotype came up many times. The chain has TRBV20-1 and TRBJ2-3; possibly TRBD2 for D (6 bases). Germline lookup yields CDR1 DFQATT and CDR2 SNEGSKA (reference sequence). The V end lost 3 bases, the J end lost 6 bases, and 10 bases lay between the germline ends. The CDR3 covers 12 residues. The CDR3 here is CSASGSGDTQYF. In nucleotides, the CDR3 is TGCAGTGCTAGCGGGAGCGGGGATACGCAGTATTTT.

This clonotype was seen at least ten times. The CDR3 loop is CASSLRGQGLRNQPQHF. CDR3 nucleotides: TGTGCCAGCAGCTTAAGGGGACAGGGGCTAAGAAATCAGCCCCAGCATTTT. The rearrangement uses TRBV7-2 and TRBJ1-5, with 10 positions matching TRBD1. Looked up from germline, CDR1 is SGHTA and CDR2 is FQGNSA. The CDR3 has 17 residues. The J segment lost 4 bases and the V segment lost 2 bases, leaving 8 bases of the junction unmatched.

This clonotype was found many times. At one end, the junction sequence differs from germline, possibly due to a read error. The rearrangement joins TRBV7-7 to TRBJ2-7, with D perhaps matching TRBD2 (5 bases). This CDR3 spans 14 amino acids. The germline V gene has CDR1 SSHAT and CDR2 FNYEAQ (reference sequence). The DNA for the CDR3 is TGTGCTAGCAGCCCCCGGGCGGGCCTCTACGAGCAGTACTTC. It yields the protein CASSPRAGLYEQYF.

Ten or more counts support this clonotype. V gene TRBV7-2 combines with J gene TRBJ2-5, with TRBD2 matching over 10 bases. This CDR3 region has 13 residues. The ends lost 5 bases at V and 9 bases at J; junction bases unmatched: 6. Germline-derived CDR1 and CDR2 are SGHTA and FQGNSA. CDR3 in amino acids: CASSLGLAESQYF. CDR3 DNA: TGTGCCAGCAGCCTTGGACTAGCGGAGTCCCAGTACTTC.

This clonotype showed up many times. The chain is built from TRBV20-1 and TRBJ1-1; TRBD1 matches 12 bases. Germline trimming cut 0 bases from V and 1 base from J; bases unmatched to any gene: 6. Germline V gene lookup returns CDR1 DFQATT and CDR2 SNEGSKA (reference sequence). This CDR3 has 17 amino acids. The CDR3: CSARDPGQGAQNTEAFF. The CDR3 DNA reads TGCAGTGCTAGAGATCCGGGACAGGGGGCCCAGAACACTGAAGCTTTCTTT.

The table lists this clonotype with many counts. The V and J genes are TRBV5-1 and TRBJ2-1, with 10 nucleotides matching TRBD1. The length of the CDR3 is 15 residues. Germline loops: CDR1 SGHRS, CDR2 YFSETQ. J lost 4 bases, V lost 4 bases, and 5 bases had no gene match. CDR3 amino acids: CASSLEGQGYNEQFF. CDR3 coding DNA: TGCGCCAGCAGCCTGGAGGGACAGGGGTACAATGAGCAGTTCTTC. The full variable domain, completed using reference TRBV5-1 and TRBJ2-1, is KAGVTQTPRYLIKTRGQQVTLSCSPISGHRSVSWYQQTPGQGLQFLFEYFSETQRNKGNFPGRFSGRQFSNSRSEMNVSTLELGDSALYLCASSLEGQGYNEQFFGPGTRLTVL.

In its sample, this clonotype was seen many times. The rearrangement links TRBV5-1 to TRBJ2-4; 7 nucleotides match TRBD2. The CDR3 totals 17 residues. CDR1 and CDR2 (germline): SGHRS, YFSETQ. The trim removed 7 bases at V and 0 bases at J, leaving 13 bases unmatched. The CDR3 region is CASGRGDEVLAKNIQYF. In DNA, the CDR3 is TGCGCCAGCGGCCGGGGGGACGAGGTCTTAGCCAAAAACATTCAGTACTTC.

Regarding this clonotype: A much larger clone differs by one base, so this may be a read error. V and J are TRBV7-9 and TRBJ1-4, with D perhaps TRBD1 (5 bases). CDR1 and CDR2 from the germline V gene are SEHNR and FQNEAQ (reference sequence). The V end was cut by 5 bases, the J end by 2 bases, with 12 bases between. The CDR3 totals 15 residues. CDR3 DNA sequence: TGTGCCAGCAGCCCGGACGGGACGACTAATGAAAAACTGTTTTTT. Its protein is CASSPDGTTNEKLFF. The whole variable domain, filled in from reference TRBV7-9 and TRBJ1-4, reads DTGVSQNPRHKITKRGQNVTFRCDPISEHNRLYWYRQTLGQGPEFLTYFQNEAQLEKSRLLSDRFSAERPKGSFSTLEIQRTEQGDSAMYLCASSPDGTTNEKLFFGSGTQLSVL.

This clonotype was observed many times. V and J are TRBV6-6 and TRBJ1-5; no clear D gene. Trimming left V 7 bases short and J 8 bases short, with 12 bases between. This CDR3 comprises 12 residues. Germline V gives CDR1 MNHNY, CDR2 SVGAGI (reference sequence). CDR3 region: CASTISEKPQHF. CDR3 DNA sequence: TGTGCCAGCACCATAAGCGAAAAGCCCCAGCATTTT.

This clonotype was picked up many times. The rearrangement uses TRBV12-3 or TRBV12-4 and TRBJ1-6; 8 nucleotides line up with TRBD1. Trimming at V came to 3 bases and at J to 13 bases, leaving 14 bases not matched to a gene. The CDR3 runs to 16 residues. DNA for the CDR3: TGTGCCAGCAGTTTCCGGACAGGGACTACTATTCACCCCCTCCACTTT. Its translation is CASSFRTGTTIHPLHF.

This clonotype was detected ten times or more. The chain links TRBV20-1 to TRBJ2-5; 10 nucleotides align to TRBD2. The CDR3 is 15 amino acids. After removal of 5 bases from V and 0 bases from J, the junction contained 6 bases not matched to a gene. Germline lookup yields CDR1 DFQATT and CDR2 SNEGSKA (reference sequence). This CDR3 reads CSARTTSGYQETQYF. The CDR3 DNA reads TGCAGTGCTCGGACGACTAGCGGGTACCAAGAGACCCAGTACTTC.

This clonotype was recorded many times. CDR3 residues: CASREQRRSGRYNEQFF. As DNA, the CDR3 is TGTGCCAGCAGAGAACAACGGCGTAGCGGGAGGTACAATGAGCAGTTCTTC. The chain carries TRBV6-2 or TRBV6-3 and TRBJ2-1, with 10 bases fitting TRBD2. The CDR3 spans 17 residues. The germline V gene has CDR1 MNHEY and CDR2 SVGEGT. Germline trimming cut 6 bases from V and 4 bases from J; bases unmatched to any gene: 12.